This T cell receptor (beta chain) was captured by sequencing in a study of CD8 T cells in Susac syndrome. Sequencing of TCR beta drew on CD8+ and CD4+ T cells from blood. The multiple sclerosis controls, all treatment-naive patients, had relapsing-remitting disease that was stable or active. Negative magnetic isolation gave CD8+ and CD4+ cells; FACS enriched CD8+ TEMRA. V lost 8 bases and J 11 bases, leaving 16 bases between the germline ends. The CDR3 consists of 13 residues. Germline loops: CDR1 MNHEY, CDR2 SMNVEV (reference sequence). Random hexamers primed reverse transcription of roughly 0.45 to 1 ug RNA. TCRdb reprocessed the immunoSEQ multiplex PCR reads with MiXCR, giving one entry per CDR3 protein. The repertoire holds 330,000 or so distinct CDR3 sequences, roughly 85% seen once, with roughly 0.21% in the top ten.

This TCR was recovered from a human donor with multiple sclerosis. This chain connects TRBV27 to TRBJ1-6; D is unresolved. Material for sequencing was CD8+ T cells from PBMCs. The CDR3 spells CASSQMGRPPLHF. CDR3 nucleotide sequence: TGTGCCAGCTCCCAAATGGGCCGGCCACCCCTCCACTTT.